Listed here is a single TCR beta chain. The same CDR3 also results from other DNA sequences found in this sample. These data are taken from a study of glioma-infiltrating T cells after dendritic cell vaccination. The time point denotes: after dendritic cell vaccination, including at tumor progression/relapse. Produced via immunoSEQ multiplex PCR; TCRdb's table is partial and in-frame only. The sample holds about 65,000 clones, around nine tenths seen once. The germline CDR1 and CDR2 sequences are MNHNS and SASEGT. The CDR3 loop spans 14 amino acids. With 9 bases clipped from V and 4 bases from J, the junction kept 6 bases outside the gene matches.

This chain joins TRBV6-1 and TRBJ1-6, with TRBD1 identical over 7 bases. The sample consisted of blood, taken after dendritic cell vaccination. This TCR derives from a human donor with glioblastoma. In DNA, the CDR3 is TGTGCCAGTACCCCGGGACAGTATAATTCACCCCTCCACTTT. It encodes CASTPGQYNSPLHF.